A selection of T cell receptor beta chains follows, all from one sample in a study of T cell changes during pregnancy in multiple sclerosis. Sequenced by immunoSEQ multiplex PCR; TCRdb stores in-frame clones only, minus some. The data hold tens of thousands of clones, with approximately 90% observed a single time. Sequencing used CD4+ T cells from peripheral blood mononuclear cells, obtained in the first trimester of pregnancy. Source of these receptors: a female donor with multiple sclerosis, enrolled in a pregnancy study. Both conserved end residues are part of each CDR3. The D gene is left open where the match is weak.

v_call: TRBV19
d_call: TRBD1
j_call: TRBJ1-5
cdr3_nt: TGTGCCAGTAGCGATGGGACAGGGGGCGTCCAGCCCCAGCATTTT
cdr3_aa: CASSDGTGGVQPQHF

v_call: TRBV6-4
d_call: NA
j_call: TRBJ2-6
cdr3_nt: TGTGCCAGCGCGACAGAGCCTGGGGCCAACGTCCTGACTTTC
cdr3_aa: CASATEPGANVLTF

v_call: TRBV2
d_call: NA
j_call: TRBJ2-1
cdr3_nt: TGTGCCAGCATTCCTAGCTCAAGCTCCTACAATGAGCAGTTCTTC
cdr3_aa: CASIPSSSSYNEQFF

v_call: TRBV19
d_call: TRBD2
j_call: TRBJ2-3
cdr3_nt: TGTGCCAGTAGCCTGGGACTAGCGGGGGAAACAGATACGCAGTATTTT
cdr3_aa: CASSLGLAGETDTQYF

v_call: TRBV9
d_call: TRBD2
j_call: TRBJ2-1
cdr3_nt: TGTGCCAGCAGCCCAATTGGGCTAGCGGGCATCTACAATGAGCAGTTCTTC
cdr3_aa: CASSPIGLAGIYNEQFF

v_call: TRBV30
d_call: NA
j_call: TRBJ1-2
cdr3_nt: TGTGCCTGGAGTACGTTAGCTGGCTACACCTTC
cdr3_aa: CAWSTLAGYTF

v_call: TRBV20-1
d_call: TRBD1
j_call: TRBJ2-7
cdr3_nt: TGCAGTTGGGACAGTCTCTACGAGCAGTACTTC
cdr3_aa: CSWDSLYEQYF

v_call: TRBV9
d_call: TRBD1
j_call: TRBJ1-1
cdr3_nt: TGTGCCAGCAGCATCGGACAGGGGAGGACTGAAGCTTTCTTT
cdr3_aa: CASSIGQGRTEAFF

v_call: TRBV27
d_call: NA
j_call: TRBJ2-7
cdr3_nt: TGTGCCAGTAGTTTATCGTTTAGCGGTTTAGAGGGGTCCGAGCAGTACTTC
cdr3_aa: CASSLSFSGLEGSEQYF

v_call: TRBV30
d_call: NA
j_call: TRBJ2-2
cdr3_nt: TGTGCCTGGAGGAGGGCCCCCGGGGAGCTGTTTTTT
cdr3_aa: CAWRRAPGELFF